One sample yielded the 25 T cell receptor beta chains listed below, sequenced in a study of T-cell reconstitution after alpha-beta-depleted transplantation in children. Unique molecular identifiers were incorporated during preparation of the TCRbeta library. MiXCR, run by TCRdb on the PCR reads, gives a single entry per CDR3 protein. The sample records hundreds of thousands of distinct CDR3 sequences, about an eighth being singletons. The sequencing here drew on PBMCs, taken before TCRalphabeta/CD19-depleted stem cell transplant. Source of these receptors: a girl aged 2-9 years with congenital amegakaryocytic thrombocytopenia, due to receive a stem cell transplant.

This clonotype occurred a few times. V is TRBV27 and J is TRBJ1-1, with D perhaps TRBD1 (5 bases). This CDR3 is built from 14 residues. V was trimmed by 3 bases and J by 1 base, leaving 9 bases between them. CDR1 is MNHEY, CDR2 SMNVEV, per germline (reference sequence). The CDR3 reads CASSFRGTNTEAFF. The DNA for the CDR3 is TGTGCCAGCAGTTTTCGTGGGACGAACACTGAAGCTTTCTTT.

As to this clonotype: Its ends do not fully match the called genes, so a read error is possible. CDR3 region: CTWSGTGGYNQPQHF. The DNA for the CDR3 is TGTACCTGGAGTGGAACAGGGGGTTACAATCAGCCCCAGCATTTT. The chain employs TRBV30 and TRBJ1-5, with 8 bases that match TRBD1. The CDR3 is 15 amino acids. Germline V CDR1 and CDR2: GTSNPN, SVGIG (reference sequence).

In this sample, this clonotype turned up many times. This sequence joins TRBV20-1 and TRBJ1-4, with D unresolved. The CDR3 contains 14 residues. Trimming removed 6 bases from V and 0 bases from J, with 11 bases in between. Germline V lookup: CDR1 DFQATT, CDR2 SNEGSKA (reference sequence). Written as DNA, the CDR3 is TGCAGTGCGCCCCTCGGAGCAACTAATGAAAAACTGTTTTTT. Translation: CSAPLGATNEKLFF.

The table lists this clonotype with many counts. This rearrangement joins TRBV28 to TRBJ1-1; tentative D call: TRBD1 (6 bases). Germline values: CDR1 MDHEN, CDR2 SYDVKM. The CDR3 contains 12 residues. V lost 8 bases to trimming and J lost 3 bases, with 10 bases between them. The DNA for the CDR3 is TGTGCCAGCGGGAGGGGGTACACTGAAGCTTTCTTT. This gives the protein CASGRGYTEAFF. Full variable domain (missing parts from reference TRBV28 and TRBJ1-1): DVKVTQSSRYLVKRTGEKVFLECVQDMDHENMFWYRQDPGLGLRLIYFSYDVKMKEKGDIPEGYSVSREKKERFSLILESASTNQTSMYLCASGRGYTEAFFGQGTRLTVV.

In its sample, this clonotype was seen many times. The chain carries TRBV5-1 and TRBJ2-1; 8 bases match TRBD1. The CDR3 extends over 15 amino acids. CDR1 and CDR2 from the germline V gene are SGHRS and YFSETQ. J was trimmed by 10 bases and V by 6 bases; bases with no gene match: 15. The DNA for the CDR3 is TGCGCCAGCACCACCGGGGGACAGGCGGTTGGGGAGCAGTTCTTC. Protein product: CASTTGGQAVGEQFF.

This clonotype was picked up many times. This chain uses TRBV5-1 with TRBJ2-1, with 7 positions matching TRBD1. From germline, CDR1 is SGHRS and CDR2 YFSETQ. V lost 4 bases and J lost 1; bases outside the gene matches: 5. The CDR3 runs to 15 residues. CDR3 region: CASSRDRESYNEQFF. As DNA, the CDR3 is TGCGCCAGCAGCCGAGACAGGGAATCCTACAATGAGCAGTTCTTC.

The V gene is TRBV28, the J gene TRBJ2-1, with TRBD1 matching 10 bases. The V gene's germline CDR1 is MDHEN and CDR2 SYDVKM. This CDR3 is built from 15 residues. V shed 5 bases, J shed 9 bases, and the junction held 10 bases outside the gene matches. The CDR3, as DNA: TGTGCCAGCAGTCGCCCGGGACAGGGGTTCGGTGAGCAGTTCTTC. Protein: CASSRPGQGFGEQFF.

The chain couples TRBV5-8 to TRBJ2-3; 7 nucleotides align to TRBD1. The CDR3 totals 17 residues. J was trimmed by 6 bases and V by 4 bases; bases with no gene match: 17. Germline assignment: CDR1 SGHTS and CDR2 YDEGEE. This chain's CDR3 is CASSAHRGHDQGDTQYF. CDR3 nucleotide sequence: TGTGCCAGCAGCGCCCACAGGGGCCACGATCAAGGGGATACGCAGTATTTT.

This clonotype has more than one count but fewer than ten. This sequence joins TRBV20-1 and TRBJ2-3; no firm D call. Germline CDR1 and CDR2: DFQATT and SNEGSKA (reference sequence). V was pared by 5 bases and J by 0 bases, with 15 bases between. This CDR3 is built from 15 residues. CDR3 protein: CSARPVAPSTDTQYF. CDR3 nucleotide sequence: TGCAGTGCTCGACCAGTGGCACCTAGCACAGATACGCAGTATTTT.

This clonotype was seen ten or more times. The rearrangement joins TRBV6-1 to TRBJ2-7; a weak D match, TRBD2 (5 bases). The germline V gene has CDR1 MNHNS and CDR2 SASEGT. The CDR3 length is 13 residues. V lost 7 bases, J lost 2 bases, and 12 bases lay in between. This chain's CDR3 is CASNPLVTYEQYF. The CDR3, as DNA: TGTGCCAGCAACCCACTAGTTACCTACGAGCAGTACTTC.

This clonotype has more than one count but fewer than ten. V usage is TRBV5-1 and J usage is TRBJ2-1; perhaps TRBD1 as D (6 bases). The CDR3 length is 13 residues. Per germline, CDR1 SGHRS and CDR2 YFSETQ. V lost 5 bases, J lost 9 bases, and 15 bases lay in between. This CDR3 is CASREGEKTEQFF. The DNA of the CDR3 is TGCGCCAGCAGAGAGGGGGAGAAGACTGAGCAGTTCTTC.

In this sample, this clonotype turned up a few times. The rearrangement links TRBV3-1 to TRBJ2-5, with 9 bases lining up with TRBD2. The V segment lost 3 bases and the J segment 5 bases; nucleotides outside the gene matches: 10. The germline V gene encodes CDR1 LGHDT and CDR2 YNNKEL (reference sequence). The CDR3 totals 16 residues. DNA of the CDR3: TGTGCCAGCAGCCACCTCATAGCGGGAGCGTGGGAGACCCAGTACTTC. Translated: CASSHLIAGAWETQYF.

The V and J genes are TRBV7-2 and TRBJ2-5; no reliable D call. V lost 5 bases and J 5 bases, leaving 12 bases between the germline ends. The CDR3 contains 13 residues. CDR1 SGHTA and CDR2 FQGNSA come from the germline V gene. In DNA, the CDR3 is TGTGCCAGCAGCCCTACGTCCCGGGAGACCCAGTACTTC. It yields the protein CASSPTSRETQYF.

This clonotype was observed at least ten times. The chain uses TRBV24-1 and TRBJ2-2; no reliable D call. This CDR3 is 16 amino acids long. V was cut by 1 base and J by 6 bases, with 14 bases left in between. Germline V gene lookup returns CDR1 KGHDR and CDR2 SFDVKD. CDR3 sequence reads: CATSDFLHAKAGELFF. CDR3 nucleotides: TGTGCCACCAGTGATTTCCTCCACGCAAAGGCCGGGGAGCTGTTTTTT.

The rearrangement joins TRBV7-9 to TRBJ2-1; 8 bases line up with TRBD1. CDR1 SEHNR and CDR2 FQNEAQ come from the germline V gene (reference sequence). The CDR3 extends over 12 amino acids. V lost 4 bases, J lost 12 bases, and 5 bases stayed unmatched. The CDR3 nucleotides read TGTGCCAGCAGCTACGGACAGGGCGGGCAGTTCTTC. Translated, it gives CASSYGQGGQFF.

This clonotype was seen at least ten times. This rearrangement joins TRBV12-3 or TRBV12-4 to TRBJ2-2; TRBD2 matches 11 bases. The junction had 6 bases not matched to a gene; V was cut back by 6 bases and J by 6 bases. The CDR3 spans 15 residues. This CDR3 reads CASRRLAGRSGELFF. The CDR3 DNA reads TGTGCCAGCAGACGACTAGCGGGAAGGTCCGGGGAGCTGTTTTTT.

In this sample, this clonotype turned up many times. The genes are TRBV5-1 and TRBJ2-1, with TRBD2 matching 11 bases. The CDR3 totals 15 residues. Germline CDR1 and CDR2: SGHRS and YFSETQ. The ends lost 4 bases at V and 8 bases at J; junction bases unmatched: 8. CDR3 sequence: CASSDQLAGGYEQFF. The CDR3, as DNA: TGCGCCAGCAGCGACCAGCTAGCGGGAGGTTATGAGCAGTTCTTC.

At least ten counts were recorded for this clonotype. The chain employs TRBV5-1 and TRBJ1-4; D unclear. V was clipped by 4 bases and J by 8 bases, with 15 bases between them. The CDR3 consists of 14 residues. CDR1 and CDR2 (germline): SGHRS, YFSETQ. The CDR3 coding sequence is TGCGCCAGCAGCCCCCCGGACGGCGACGAAAAACTGTTTTTT. Protein sequence: CASSPPDGDEKLFF.

This clonotype was detected ten times or more. The chain couples TRBV20-1 to TRBJ2-7; unclear D gene. The germline V gene encodes CDR1 DFQATT and CDR2 SNEGSKA (reference sequence). The CDR3 covers 11 residues. V lost 6 bases and J 6 bases, leaving 12 bases between the germline ends. The CDR3 region has the DNA TGCAGTGCCTTCATTGCTCCCGAGCAGTACTTC. It yields the protein CSAFIAPEQYF.

V and J are TRBV20-1 and TRBJ2-5; D is undetermined. Deletions cut 6 bases from V and 5 bases from J, with 22 bases between. From germline, CDR1 is DFQATT and CDR2 SNEGSKA (reference sequence). The CDR3 contains 15 residues. CDR3 amino acids: CSAESGVGFGETQYF. The CDR3 nucleotides read TGCAGTGCCGAGTCCGGCGTGGGGTTTGGGGAGACCCAGTACTTC.

This chain links TRBV11-2 with TRBJ2-1; 7 nucleotides agree with TRBD2. The CDR3 length is 17 residues. Trimming cost V 0 bases and J 8 bases; bases outside gene matches: 13. The V gene's germline CDR1 is SGHAT and CDR2 FQNNGV. The CDR3 sequence is CASSLDHGSGPGDEQFF. The CDR3 nucleotides are TGTGCCAGCAGCTTAGATCATGGTAGCGGGCCCGGGGATGAGCAGTTCTTC.

The chain links TRBV12-3 or TRBV12-4 to TRBJ1-5, with a tentative D call TRBD1 (6 bases). This CDR3 spans 16 amino acids. V was shortened by 5 bases and J by 3 bases, with 17 bases between the two germline ends. The CDR3: CASSPTFRGFNQPQHF. In DNA form, the CDR3 reads TGTGCCAGCAGTCCGACCTTCAGGGGCTTCAATCAGCCCCAGCATTTT.

The rearrangement uses TRBV29-1 and TRBJ2-1; D is perhaps TRBD1 (5 bases). The ends were cut back, 5 bases at V and 6 bases at J, with 14 bases in the middle. The CDR3 extends over 13 amino acids. CDR1 is SQVTM and CDR2 is ANQGSEA in the germline V gene. The CDR3 DNA sequence: TGCAGCGTTCTCAGGGTGAATAGCAATGAGCAGTTCTTC. Protein: CSVLRVNSNEQFF.

This clonotype appeared many times. The chain employs TRBV4-1 and TRBJ1-5; no definite D call. CDR1 is MGHRA and CDR2 is YSYEKL in the germline V gene. CDR3 length equals 13 residues. Trimming took off 6 bases at V and 6 bases at J, with 12 bases between the two ends. CDR3 nucleotide sequence: TGCGCCAGCAGTCCCCAGCCGGGTCAGCCCCAGCATTTT. It encodes CASSPQPGQPQHF.

In this sample, this clonotype turned up many times. The chain has TRBV4-1 and TRBJ2-7, with D perhaps TRBD1 (6 bases). Trimming cost V 5 bases and J 5 bases, with 16 bases left between them. The CDR3 length is 14 residues. Germline CDR1 MGHRA, CDR2 YSYEKL. CDR3 sequence reads: CASSGQTGPDEQYF. CDR3 DNA sequence: TGCGCCAGCAGCGGGCAGACAGGTCCCGACGAGCAGTACTTC.